These T cell receptor beta chains were read from a single sample in a study of early T cells in non-severe SARS-CoV-2 infection. TCRdb reprocessed the 5' RACE reads with MiXCR, giving one entry per CDR3 protein. Of over 30,000 distinct CDR3 sequences in the sample, about 4.9% were seen once. Material: whole blood. The receptor source for this set is an adult who was a healthcare worker with PCR-confirmed SARS-CoV-2 infection or an uninfected control (not recorded which). CDR3s include the opening cysteine and the closing phenylalanine or tryptophan. The D gene is left open where the match is weak. A row's size may be missing; if present it is once, few, many or a size class.

CASTLSALGHEQYF	TGTGCCAGCACCTTAAGTGCGCTGGGGCACGAGCAGTACTTC	TRBJ2-7	TRBV28	-	many
CASSLMGQGAADTQYF	TGTGCCAGCTCACTCATGGGACAGGGGGCTGCAGATACGCAGTATTTT	TRBJ2-3	TRBV18	TRBD1	many
CASSLARTGREGYTF	TGTGCCAGCAGCTTAGCGAGGACAGGGAGGGAAGGCTACACCTTC	TRBJ1-2	TRBV7-8	TRBD1	few
CASSLAAGAGAYEQYF	TGCGCCAGCAGCTTGGCCGCGGGGGCGGGAGCCTACGAGCAGTACTTC	TRBJ2-7	TRBV5-1	-	many
CASSATGQWGYTF	TGTGCCAGCAGTGCGACCGGGCAATGGGGCTACACCTTC	TRBJ1-2	TRBV2	-	-
CASSLEQLAGPYNEQFF	TGTGCCAGCAGCTTAGAGCAGCTAGCGGGCCCCTACAATGAGCAGTTCTTC	TRBJ2-1	TRBV7-9	TRBD2	many
CASSNRVTEAFF	TGTGCCAGCAGTAACAGGGTTACTGAAGCTTTCTTT	TRBJ1-1	TRBV11-1	-	-
CSARGSGSTDTQYF	TGCAGTGCTCGGGGTAGCGGGAGCACAGATACGCAGTATTTT	TRBJ2-3	TRBV20-1	TRBD2	many
CASKWDSSSYEQYF	TGTGCCAGCAAGTGGGACAGTTCGTCCTACGAGCAGTACTTC	TRBJ2-7	TRBV6-2/TRBV6-3	TRBD1	few
CASSLVASGSGNEQFF	TGTGCCAGCAGCTTGGTAGCTAGCGGGAGTGGGAATGAGCAGTTCTTC	TRBJ2-1	TRBV7-3	TRBD2	-
CASSLSDGGAADTQYF	TGTGCCAGCAGTTTATCAGACGGGGGGGCCGCAGATACGCAGTATTTT	TRBJ2-3	TRBV28	TRBD2	many
CASSRGAEQETQYF	TGCGCCAGCAGCCGGGGGGCGGAACAAGAGACCCAGTACTTC	TRBJ2-5	TRBV5-1	-	many
CASSLLGSMNTEAFF	TGTGCCAGCAGCTTACTGGGATCGATGAACACTGAAGCTTTCTTT	TRBJ1-1	TRBV7-3	-	many